Presented here are 30 T cell receptor beta chains from one specimen sequenced in a study of identical twins. One entry per CDR3 protein results from TCRdb running MiXCR on the 5' RACE reads. Here the sample spans 650,000 to 750,000 distinct CDR3 sequences, about 20% being singletons. This same sample was also taken into another study, of T cells expressing NK-cell markers.

Specimen: PBMCs. These receptors were taken from a woman aged 18-35 years in good health.

V usage is TRBV12-3 or TRBV12-4 and J usage is TRBJ1-3; tentatively, D is TRBD1 (6 bases). There are 13 residues in the CDR3. Trimming shortened V by 10 bases and J by 0 bases, and 10 bases separated the two germline ends. CDR3 DNA: TGTGCCATCCCACAGGGCTCTGGAAACACCATATATTTT. Translated, it gives CAIPQGSGNTIYF.

This chain links TRBV6-5 with TRBJ2-3, with D uncertain. V lost 2 bases, J lost 5 bases, and 11 bases lay in between. The CDR3 has 14 residues. Germline CDR1 and CDR2: MNHEY and SVGAGI. CDR3: CASSYGSVQDTQYF. CDR3 DNA: TGTGCCAGCAGTTACGGCAGCGTCCAAGATACGCAGTATTTT.

This clonotype was counted a few times. The chain has TRBV6-2 or TRBV6-3 and TRBJ1-5, with unresolved D. This CDR3 is built from 12 residues. Germline CDR1 MNHEY, CDR2 SVGEGT. V shed 0 bases and J shed 11 bases, with 8 bases lying between them. The CDR3 loop reads CASSYSGLAQHF. As DNA, the CDR3 is TGTGCCAGCAGTTACTCCGGACTGGCCCAGCATTTT.

A few counts support this clonotype. The chain has TRBV6-2 or TRBV6-3 and TRBJ2-2; TRBD2 agrees at 15 bases. The trim removed 7 bases at V and 4 bases at J, leaving 7 bases unmatched. Germline V gives CDR1 MNHEY, CDR2 SVGEGT. CDR3 length: 17 amino acids. CDR3 sequence reads: CASTPGLAGGGTGELFF. As DNA, the CDR3 is TGTGCCAGCACCCCGGGACTAGCGGGAGGTGGCACCGGGGAGCTGTTTTTT.

This chain connects TRBV20-1 to TRBJ2-7, with 9 bases lining up with TRBD2. CDR3 length equals 16 residues. The germline CDR1 and CDR2 sequences are DFQATT and SNEGSKA (reference sequence). Germline trimming cut 0 bases from V and 0 bases from J; bases unmatched to any gene: 6. The CDR3 DNA follows: TGCAGTGCTAGAGACCGCTTGCGGGGGGGCTCCTACGAGCAGTACTTC. This encodes CSARDRLRGGSYEQYF.

Note on this clonotype: The DNA is omitted, as the CDR3 cannot be located on it reliably, and the CDR3 follows TCRdb's listing. V usage is TRBV12-3 or TRBV12-4 and J usage is TRBJ2-3; the D segment call TRBD1 is taken from the table without a DNA check. Ends included, the CDR3 has 16 residues. CDR3 protein: CASSSSTGGWTDTQYF.

There are a few counts of this clonotype. The rearrangement links TRBV7-9 to TRBJ1-2; 9 positions match TRBD1. The CDR3 is 15 amino acids. The J segment lost 5 bases and the V segment lost 5 bases, leaving 9 bases of the junction unmatched. Germline assignment: CDR1 SEHNR and CDR2 FQNEAQ (reference sequence). This CDR3 reads CASSRNRDRVYGYTF. CDR3 in DNA: TGTGCCAGCAGCCGAAATAGGGACAGGGTGTATGGCTACACCTTC.

This clonotype was counted between two and nine times. This chain connects TRBV6-5 to TRBJ2-1, with 12 bases lining up with TRBD1. CDR3 length: 16 residues. CDR1 MNHEY and CDR2 SVGAGI come from the germline V gene. Germline trimming cut 4 bases from V and 8 bases from J; bases unmatched to any gene: 9. CDR3: CASSSPGQGAMDEQFF. DNA of the CDR3: TGTGCCAGCAGTTCACCGGGACAGGGGGCAATGGATGAGCAGTTCTTC.

V gene TRBV12-3 or TRBV12-4 combines with J gene TRBJ1-5; D unclear. The CDR3 sequence is 14 residues long. V dropped 2 bases and J dropped 2 bases, with 7 bases sitting between them. CDR3 nucleotides: TGTGCCAGCAGTTTACGGGAGGGCAATCAGCCCCAGCATTTT. Its translation is CASSLREGNQPQHF.

The chain uses TRBV12-3 or TRBV12-4 and TRBJ2-7; 10 positions match TRBD1. The V segment lost 5 bases and the J segment 6 bases; nucleotides outside the gene matches: 7. The CDR3 covers 14 residues. DNA of the CDR3: TGTGCCAGCAGTCCCCGGGACAGGGGCCCCGAGCAGTACTTC. Its protein product is CASSPRDRGPEQYF.

This clonotype was detected a few times. The CDR3 here is CASSCDGGRSSYEQYF. CDR3 bases: TGTGCCAGCAGCTGCGACGGCGGGAGGTCCTCCTACGAGCAGTACTTC. This chain links TRBV21-1 with TRBJ2-7; the table gives TRBD2 as D, unverified against the DNA. TRBV21-1 is noted as a pseudogene. The length of the CDR3 is 16 residues.

This clonotype was found many times. The rearrangement uses TRBV20-1 and TRBJ2-3; TRBD1 agrees at 7 bases. The CDR3 totals 13 residues. Germline loops: CDR1 DFQATT, CDR2 SNEGSKA (reference sequence). After removal of 6 bases from V and 4 bases from J, the junction contained 7 bases not matched to a gene. CDR3 sequence: CSARGQIADTQYF. The CDR3 coding sequence is TGCAGTGCCCGGGGACAGATCGCAGATACGCAGTATTTT.

This clonotype has a handful of counts. The chain links TRBV5-6 to TRBJ2-2, with D unresolved. The CDR3 spans 15 residues. V lost 4 bases to trimming and J lost 1 base, with 11 bases between them. Germline loops: CDR1 SGHDT, CDR2 YYEEEE. CDR3 sequence (DNA): TGTGCCAGCAGCCCCAATGGCAGGAACACCGGGGAGCTGTTTTTT. Translation gives CASSPNGRNTGELFF.

This sequence joins TRBV29-1 and TRBJ2-5, with D hard to call. The CDR3 consists of 13 residues. V lost 1 base to trimming and J lost 5 bases, with 11 bases between them. Germline V CDR1 and CDR2: SQVTM, ANQGSEA. CDR3 nucleotides: TGCAGCGTTGAAGGCGAGAGTGGGGAGACCCAGTACTTC. Translating it yields CSVEGESGETQYF. The complete variable domain, with remaining parts taken from reference TRBV29-1 and TRBJ2-5, reads SAVISQKPSRDICQRGTSLTIQCQVDSQVTMMFWYRQQPGQSLTLIATANQGSEATYESGFVIDKFPISRPNLTFSTLTVSNMSPEDSSIYLCSVEGESGETQYFGPGTRLLVL.

This clonotype was seen a handful of times. V and J are TRBV4-2 and TRBJ2-7, with D hard to call. Trimming removed 6 bases from V and 5 bases from J, with 11 bases in between. This CDR3 has 12 residues. Germline CDR1 LGHNA, CDR2 YNFKEQ. The CDR3 DNA reads TGTGCCAGCAGAGCATACGGCCACGAGCAGTACTTC. It yields the protein CASRAYGHEQYF.

This clonotype has only one observation. CDR3 residues: CASSRGAPTEQFF. In nucleotides, the CDR3 is TGTGCCAGCAGCAGAGGGGCTCCTACTGAGCAGTTCTTC. The chain combines TRBV7-8 with TRBJ2-1, with D possibly being TRBD1 or TRBD2 (5 bases each). The CDR3 extends over 13 amino acids. CDR1 and CDR2 (germline): SGHVS, FQNEAQ. The ends were cut back, 5 bases at V and 9 bases at J, with 14 bases in the middle.

In its sample, this clonotype was seen a few times. The V and J genes are TRBV9 and TRBJ2-5; D remains unclear. Germline V gene data show CDR1 as SGDLS and CDR2 as YYNGEE. The CDR3 has 15 amino acids. The V end was cut by 1 base, the J end by 4 bases, with 14 bases between. The DNA for the CDR3 is TGTGCCAGCAGCGTAAGTGGAAGGGCCTCAGAGACCCAGTACTTC. Its protein product is CASSVSGRASETQYF.

V gene TRBV11-2 combines with J gene TRBJ2-3, with 9 bases that match TRBD1. V dropped 5 bases and J dropped 3; count of bases not matched to a gene: 15. This CDR3 spans 18 amino acids. Germline assignment: CDR1 SGHAT and CDR2 FQNNGV. In DNA form, the CDR3 reads TGTGCCAGCAGCCCACAAGGGTTGGGACAGGGCCCTACAGATACGCAGTATTTT. It yields the protein CASSPQGLGQGPTDTQYF.

This rearrangement joins TRBV7-2 to TRBJ2-2; D might be TRBD2 (6 bases). Deletions cut 6 bases from V and 4 bases from J, with 18 bases between. CDR3 length: 16 residues. CDR1 is SGHTA and CDR2 is FQGNSA in the germline V gene. CDR3 nucleotides: TGTGCCAGCAGGCGTCAAGCCGGGGGAAGCACCGGGGAGCTGTTTTTT. This codes for CASRRQAGGSTGELFF.

The chain is built from TRBV29-1 and TRBJ2-7, with 13 bases fitting TRBD2. Trimming took 4 bases from V and 6 from J; bases not matched to a gene: 6. Germline-derived CDR1 and CDR2 are SQVTM and ANQGSEA. The CDR3 loop spans 14 amino acids. The CDR3 sequence is CSVARLAGGGEQYF. The DNA for the CDR3 is TGCAGCGTTGCCCGACTAGCGGGAGGTGGCGAGCAGTACTTC.

Here the CDR3 reads CSASLADSSYNEQFF. The CDR3 DNA follows: TGCAGTGCTAGTCTAGCGGACAGCTCCTACAATGAGCAGTTCTTC. The chain joins TRBV20-1 to TRBJ2-1, with D tentatively TRBD2 (7 bases). The CDR3 consists of 15 residues. The V end was cut by 3 bases, the J end by 0 bases, with 12 bases between. Germline CDR1 is DFQATT and CDR2 is SNEGSKA (reference sequence).

The sample holds a few counts of this clonotype. V usage is TRBV6-1 and J usage is TRBJ2-3, with D perhaps matching TRBD2 (6 bases). V lost 7 bases, J lost 1 base, and 21 bases lay in between. Germline V CDR1 and CDR2: MNHNS, SASEGT. The CDR3 has 17 residues. CDR3 residues: CASTGTLLDWGTDTQYF. CDR3 nucleotides: TGTGCCAGCACCGGGACTCTCCTTGACTGGGGCACAGATACGCAGTATTTT.

V gene TRBV20-1 combines with J gene TRBJ1-2, with 7 bases fitting TRBD1. The CDR3 has 13 residues. Losses at the gene ends were 6 bases for V and 6 bases for J; bases not matched to a gene: 10. CDR1 and CDR2 (germline): DFQATT, SNEGSKA (reference sequence). The CDR3 sequence is CSASSRGGDGYTF. For the CDR3, the DNA is TGCAGTGCCAGTAGCAGGGGGGGGGATGGCTACACCTTC.

The J gene is TRBJ2-3, the V gene TRBV27; TRBD2 aligns across 10 bases. V was pared by 6 bases and J by 1 base, with 22 bases of the junction left unmatched. The CDR3 runs 21 residues. In germline, CDR1 is MNHEY, CDR2 SMNVEV (reference sequence). CDR3 sequence: CASSLEGAGGLTGFGTDTQYF. The CDR3 DNA is TGTGCCAGCAGCCTCGAAGGAGCGGGAGGGCTTACCGGATTCGGCACAGATACGCAGTATTTT.

This clonotype was recorded a few times. The V and J genes are TRBV12-3 or TRBV12-4 and TRBJ2-5; a possible D gene is TRBD1 (5 bases). Deletions cut 6 bases from V and 4 bases from J, with 12 bases between. The CDR3 is made up of 13 amino acids. The CDR3 bases are TGTGCCAGCAGGGGGCCCCAGACAGAGACCCAGTACTTC. Protein product: CASRGPQTETQYF.

This rearrangement joins TRBV7-2 to TRBJ2-1, with 10 bases identical to TRBD2. J gave up 6 bases and V 1 base, and 3 bases lay outside the gene matches. Germline loops: CDR1 SGHTA, CDR2 FQGNSA. The CDR3 runs 15 residues. CDR3: CASSLELAGRNEQFF. The CDR3 DNA reads as TGTGCCAGCAGCTTAGAACTAGCGGGACGCAATGAGCAGTTCTTC.

This clonotype was seen a handful of times. The J gene is TRBJ2-1, the V gene TRBV6-1; possibly TRBD1 for D (6 bases). This CDR3 region has 14 residues. V was trimmed by 6 bases and J by 8 bases, leaving 17 bases between them. Germline lookup yields CDR1 MNHNS and CDR2 SASEGT. The CDR3 region is CASSPREGVDEQFF. Here the CDR3 DNA reads TGTGCCAGCAGCCCCCGTGAGGGGGTGGATGAGCAGTTCTTC.

This sequence joins TRBV12-3 or TRBV12-4 and TRBJ2-7; D is uncertain. Trimming removed 6 bases at V and 0 bases at J, with 18 bases between. The CDR3 is 16 residues long. CDR3 nucleotide sequence: TGTGCCAGCAGCTTCGTTGAGAGCTCGAGCTCCTACGAGCAGTACTTC. It is translated as CASSFVESSSSYEQYF.

This clonotype was seen only a few times. The gene calls are TRBV6-1 and TRBJ2-3, with 8 bases lining up with TRBD2. CDR3 length equals 14 residues. V lost 6 bases and J lost 3; bases outside the gene matches: 5. Germline V lookup: CDR1 MNHNS, CDR2 SASEGT. CDR3 region: CASRSGSWTDTQYF. In DNA form, the CDR3 reads TGTGCCAGCAGAAGCGGGAGTTGGACAGATACGCAGTATTTT.

This clonotype has just a few counts. The V call is TRBV20-1, the J call TRBJ2-1; 10 bases match TRBD2. The CDR3 runs 14 residues. V lost 5 bases, J lost 6 bases, and 7 bases stayed unmatched. Germline V gene sequence: CDR1 DFQATT, CDR2 SNEGSKA (reference sequence). In nucleotides, the CDR3 is TGCAGTGCTCACCTAGCGGGAGTGTTCAATGAGCAGTTCTTC. Residues: CSAHLAGVFNEQFF.